This T cell receptor (beta chain) was recovered during a study of cytomegalovirus exposure and HLA in healthy donors. CDR1 and CDR2 from the germline V gene are LGHNA and YSLEER. This CDR3 region has 15 residues. The V gene end was trimmed by 0 bases and the J gene end by 6 bases; junction bases not matched to a gene: 7. The PCR had 60 Vbeta and 13 Jbeta primers. Only in-frame clones appear in the TCRdb table, and some are missing; sequencing was by immunoSEQ multiplex PCR. Among 150,000 to 180,000 clones listed, roughly 80% were seen once. Study-level points and caveats: Altogether, 150 or so TCR beta chains were recorded as cytomegalovirus-associated. Common viral pathogens were later found to be apparently linked to several of the most significant clusters. In all likelihood, a cluster of highly shared sequence variants was a sequencing artifact. TRBV6-2, TRBV6-3 and some other V segments were unresolvable in 87-base-pair reads.

This clone appeared a few times. Its specificity is unknown. Sample: PBMCs. The chain links TRBV4-3 to TRBJ1-1; TRBD1 matches 7 bases. The clonotype comes from a man aged 30 to 39 in good health and CMV-seropositive. In nucleotides, the CDR3 is TGCGCCAGCAGCCAAGATTGGGAAGGGGGCGCTGAAGCTTTCTTT. It yields the protein CASSQDWEGGAEAFF.